The sequence of this T cell receptor (beta chain) was determined in a study of T-cell memory formation after mild COVID-19. Study results and caveats: Clones contracting day 15 to 85 were balanced CD4/CD8; later expanders leaned CD4+. Pre-infection memory already had some responding clones, implying cross-reactive memory joined. Chiefly within CM and EM were the contracting CD4+ clones; CD8+ ones were within EMRA.

On this clonotype: Its antigen is as yet unknown.

Using its own MiXCR run on the 5' RACE reads, TCRdb lists one record per CDR3 protein. Found here are around 530,000 distinct CDR3 sequences, roughly 22% of them singletons; the top ten hold about 8.2%. CDR1 LGHNA and CDR2 YSLEER come from the germline V gene. J gave up 2 bases and V 2 bases, and 12 bases lay outside the gene matches. The length of the CDR3 is 18 residues. The V and J genes are TRBV4-3 and TRBJ2-1; 7 nucleotides align to TRBD2. The TCR originated in an adult woman who had mild COVID-19 (a few samples of this study predate the infection). Cell type and time point are not known. Source material: PBMCs or a T cell subset sorted from them (not recorded which). CDR3 sequence reads: CASSQTSFVAGAYNEQFF. CDR3 nucleotides: TGCGCCAGCAGCCAAACCTCCTTTGTTGCGGGAGCCTACAATGAGCAGTTCTTC.